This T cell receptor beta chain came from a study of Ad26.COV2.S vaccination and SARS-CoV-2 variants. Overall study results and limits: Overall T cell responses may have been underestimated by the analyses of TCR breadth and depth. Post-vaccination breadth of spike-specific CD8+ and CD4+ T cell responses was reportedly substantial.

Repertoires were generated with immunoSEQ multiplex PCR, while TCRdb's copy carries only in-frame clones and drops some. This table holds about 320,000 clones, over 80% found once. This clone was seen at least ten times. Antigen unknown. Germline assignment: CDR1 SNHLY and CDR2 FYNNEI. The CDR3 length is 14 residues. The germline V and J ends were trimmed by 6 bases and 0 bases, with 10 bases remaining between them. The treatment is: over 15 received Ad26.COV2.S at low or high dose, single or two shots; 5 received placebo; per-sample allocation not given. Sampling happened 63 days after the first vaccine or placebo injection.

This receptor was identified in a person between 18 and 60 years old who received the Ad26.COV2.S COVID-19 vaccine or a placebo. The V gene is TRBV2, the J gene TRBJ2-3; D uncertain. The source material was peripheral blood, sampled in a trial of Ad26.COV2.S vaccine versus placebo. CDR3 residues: CASSRTYSTDTQYF. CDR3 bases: TGTGCCAGCAGCCGTACCTACAGCACAGATACGCAGTATTTT. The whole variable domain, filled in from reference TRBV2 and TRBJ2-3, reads EPEVTQTPSHQVTQMGQEVILRCVPISNHLYFYWYRQILGQKVEFLVSFYNNEISEKSEIFDDQFSVERPDGSNFTLKIRSTKLEDSAMYFCASSRTYSTDTQYFGPGTRLTVL.